This TCR beta chain was identified in a study of CD8 T cells in ankylosing spondylitis. The study's findings and limits: Characteristic of ankylosing spondylitis blood, it appeared, was a TCR beta motif comprising several highly homologous variants.

The CDR3 has 18 amino acids. Germline V gene data show CDR1 as SGHRS and CDR2 as YFSETQ. V dropped 2 bases and J dropped 0; count of bases not matched to a gene: 9. One entry per CDR3 protein results from TCRdb running MiXCR on the 5' RACE reads. The table records 200,000 to 250,000 distinct CDR3 sequences, 6% to 8% of them present only once. This clonotype was observed many times. Its specificity is not known. Sample: blood, either unsorted or a sorted T cell fraction (not recorded which). The genes are TRBV5-1 and TRBJ2-2; 8 positions match TRBD2. The clonotype originates from a male donor with ankylosing spondylitis. The CDR3: CASSFGVAGTPNTGELFF. The CDR3 DNA is TGCGCCAGCAGCTTCGGGGTAGCGGGGACTCCGAACACCGGGGAGCTGTTTTTT. Full variable domain (remainder filled in from reference TRBV5-1 and TRBJ2-2): KAGVTQTPRYLIKTRGQQVTLSCSPISGHRSVSWYQQTPGQGLQFLFEYFSETQRNKGNFPGRFSGRQFSNSRSEMNVSTLELGDSALYLCASSFGVAGTPNTGELFFGEGSRLTVL.